The sequence of this TCR beta chain was determined in a study of blood T cell repertoires in COVID-19. The CDR3 consists of 16 residues. CDR1 is LGHNA, CDR2 YSLEER, per germline. Trimming at V came to 1 base and at J to 10 bases, leaving 6 bases not matched to a gene. The data were produced by immunoSEQ multiplex PCR, yet TCRdb's version contains in-frame clones alone and is incomplete. The sample records 150,000 or so clones, less than 90% being singletons. Sequenced: peripheral blood. V is TRBV4-3 and J is TRBJ2-1, with 14 positions matching TRBD2. The TCR comes from a woman between 65 and 79 years old with acute or convalescent COVID-19. CDR3 sequence: CASSQGGLAGGREQFF. DNA for the CDR3: TGCGCCAGCAGCCAAGGTGGACTAGCGGGGGGAAGGGAGCAGTTCTTC.